The rows below give T cell receptor beta chains drawn from one sample of a study of cytomegalovirus exposure and HLA in healthy donors. The table came from immunoSEQ multiplex PCR; TCRdb's copy has only in-frame clones and leaves some out. The data contain some 130,000 clones, 80% of them seen just once; the ten biggest clones take up 1%. The sequenced sample was PBMCs. The receptors originated from a man aged 40-49 years in good health and CMV-seronegative. Both conserved end residues are part of each CDR3. The D gene is left open where the match is weak. Not every row has a clone size; where given, it reads once, few, many or a size class.

j_call | d_call | v_call | clone_size | cdr3_aa | cdr3_nt
TRBJ1-2 | NA | TRBV19 | NA | CASSPKGGGGYTF | TGTGCCAGTAGTCCGAAAGGAGGCGGCGGCTACACCTTC
TRBJ1-2 | TRBD1 | TRBV10-3 | NA | CAIRGTGGANYGYTF | TGTGCCATCAGGGGAACAGGGGGCGCGAACTATGGCTACACCTTC
TRBJ2-3 | TRBD1 | TRBV18 | NA | CASSPPTAGGYTQYF | TGTGCCAGCTCACCACCGACGGCAGGGGGCTATACGCAGTATTTT
TRBJ1-5 | TRBD1 | TRBV2 | few | CASRAGGSNQPQHF | TGTGCCAGCAGGGCAGGGGGTAGCAATCAGCCCCAGCATTTT
TRBJ2-3 | NA | TRBV14 | NA | CASSLTSFNTQYF | TGTGCCAGCAGCCTAACAAGTTTTAATACGCAGTATTTT
TRBJ2-7 | NA | TRBV18 | NA | CASSPDRTLYEQYF | TGTGCCAGCTCACCCGACAGGACCCTGTACGAGCAGTACTTC
TRBJ1-5 | NA | TRBV14 | NA | CASSHRFPHYSNQPQHF | TGTGCCAGCAGCCATCGATTCCCACACTATAGCAATCAGCCCCAGCATTTT
TRBJ2-5 | NA | TRBV27 | few | CASRKFRETQETQYF | TGTGCCAGCAGAAAATTCCGGGAGACCCAAGAGACCCAGTACTTC
TRBJ2-1 | TRBD2 | TRBV2 | NA | CASSVYSGEYNEQFF | TGTGCCAGCAGTGTCTATAGCGGGGAATACAATGAGCAGTTCTTC
TRBJ1-5 | NA | TRBV23-1 | NA | CASSLNSKYSPQHF | TGCGCCAGCAGTCTAAACAGTAAATATTCGCCCCAGCATTTT
TRBJ2-5 | NA | TRBV18 | NA | CASSPAGRQETQYF | TGTGCCAGCTCACCAGCAGGGCGACAGGAGACCCAGTACTTC
TRBJ2-7 | NA | TRBV7-9 | NA | CASSPQWAVYEQYF | TGTGCCAGCAGCCCACAGTGGGCAGTCTACGAGCAGTACTTC
TRBJ2-7 | TRBD2 | TRBV5-1 | NA | CASSSKGGTSVEQYF | TGCGCCAGCAGCTCAAAGGGCGGGACTAGCGTCGAGCAGTACTTC
TRBJ1-1 | TRBD1 | TRBV5-4 | NA | CASSEPGQGDTEAFF | TGTGCCAGCAGCGAACCGGGACAGGGGGACACTGAAGCTTTCTTT
TRBJ2-7 | TRBD1 | TRBV5-1 | few | CASSSPGTGGNEQYF | TGCGCCAGCAGCTCCCCCGGGACAGGGGGAAACGAGCAGTACTTC
TRBJ2-1 | NA | TRBV19 | once | CASSIERGRYNEQFF | TGTGCCAGTAGTATTGAACGGGGTAGGTACAATGAGCAGTTCTTC
TRBJ2-3 | NA | TRBV19 | NA | CASNGGISDTQYF | TGTGCCAGTAATGGGGGCATTTCAGATACGCAGTATTTT
TRBJ2-1 | TRBD2 | TRBV2 | NA | CASRAGGSYNEQFF | TGTGCCAGCAGAGCGGGAGGTTCCTACAATGAGCAGTTCTTC
TRBJ2-5 | TRBD2 | TRBV7-9 | NA | CASRTGTSGRGETQYF | TGTGCCAGCAGGACCGGGACTAGCGGGAGGGGAGAGACCCAGTACTTC
TRBJ1-1 | NA | TRBV21-1 | NA | CASSKAKGGLEAFF | TGTGCCAGCAGCAAAGCAAAGGGGGGGCTTGAAGCTTTCTTT
TRBJ2-1 | TRBD2 | TRBV2 | NA | CASSRGTSGYNEQFF | TGTGCCAGCAGTCGAGGGACTAGCGGATACAATGAGCAGTTCTTC
TRBJ1-5 | NA | TRBV30 | NA | CAWSVRGNQPQHF | TGTGCCTGGAGTGTAAGAGGTAATCAGCCCCAGCATTTT
TRBJ2-1 | NA | TRBV27 | NA | CASSPGTVIRGEQFF | TGTGCCAGCAGTCCAGGGACTGTAATTAGGGGTGAGCAGTTCTTC
TRBJ1-1 | NA | TRBV7-9 | NA | CASSFAENTEAFF | TGTGCCAGCAGCTTCGCAGAGAACACTGAAGCTTTCTTT
TRBJ2-3 | TRBD1 | TRBV2 | NA | CASSKTGGSEADTQYF | TGTGCCAGCAGTAAGACAGGGGGGAGTGAGGCAGATACGCAGTATTTT
TRBJ1-5 | NA | TRBV7-8 | few | CASSGAGIPQPQHF | TGTGCCAGCAGCGGAGCCGGGATCCCTCAGCCCCAGCATTTT
TRBJ2-6 | TRBD1 | TRBV28 | NA | CAINRGPSGANVLTF | TGTGCCATTAACAGGGGGCCCTCTGGGGCCAACGTCCTGACTTTC
TRBJ2-5 | NA | TRBV10-3 | once | CAIKGTLQETQYF | TGTGCCATCAAGGGGACTCTACAAGAGACCCAGTACTTC
TRBJ2-7 | TRBD2 | TRBV30 | NA | CAWTSGGFYEQYF | TGTGCCTGGACTAGCGGGGGGTTTTACGAGCAGTACTTC
TRBJ2-1 | NA | TRBV5-1 | NA | CASSAPEEHNEQFF | TGCGCCAGCAGTGCGCCGGAGGAACACAATGAGCAGTTCTTC
TRBJ1-2 | NA | TRBV28 | NA | CASSSTGGRGYTF | TGTGCCAGCAGTTCAACTGGGGGCCGTGGCTACACCTTC
TRBJ2-7 | NA | TRBV2 | NA | CASSEVGVYEQYF | TGTGCCAGCAGTGAAGTAGGGGTCTACGAGCAGTACTTC
TRBJ2-1 | TRBD2 | TRBV6-5 | NA | CASSYLSGGNEQFF | TGTGCCAGCAGTTACCTGAGCGGGGGCAATGAGCAGTTCTTC
TRBJ1-4 | NA | TRBV29-1 | NA | CSVGGTAGEKLFF | TGCAGCGTGGGGGGGACTGCGGGTGAAAAACTGTTTTTT
TRBJ2-5 | TRBD1 | TRBV5-6 | NA | CASSLTGGPGETQYF | TGTGCCAGCAGCCTCACAGGGGGCCCGGGGGAGACCCAGTACTTC
TRBJ2-1 | NA | TRBV11-2 | NA | CASRPAAVYEQFF | TGTGCCAGCAGACCAGCCGCGGTCTATGAGCAGTTCTTC
TRBJ2-6 | NA | TRBV7-9 | NA | CASSLSPSGANVLTF | TGTGCCAGCAGTTTGAGTCCCTCTGGGGCCAACGTCCTGACTTTC
TRBJ2-1 | NA | TRBV5-4 | few | CASSLVGTLNNEQFF | TGTGCCAGCAGCTTGGTGGGGACACTTAACAATGAGCAGTTCTTC
TRBJ1-6 | NA | TRBV6-5 | NA | CASSSMGAGDSPLHF | TGTGCCAGCAGTTCCATGGGGGCAGGGGATTCACCCCTCCACTTT
TRBJ2-2 | TRBD1 | TRBV11-2 | NA | CASSYRGDGELFF | TGTGCCAGCAGCTACAGGGGGGACGGGGAGCTGTTTTTT
TRBJ1-1 | NA | TRBV5-1 | NA | CASSFPGTEAFF | TGCGCCAGCAGCTTCCCGGGGACTGAAGCTTTCTTT
TRBJ1-5 | NA | TRBV19 | NA | CASKPEQAPGNQPQHF | TGTGCCAGTAAACCGGAACAGGCCCCGGGTAATCAGCCCCAGCATTTT
TRBJ2-5 | TRBD1 | TRBV5-1 | NA | CASSPTTGEETQYF | TGCGCCAGCAGCCCGACAACAGGGGAAGAGACCCAGTACTTC
TRBJ1-1 | NA | TRBV27 | NA | CASTPNLGGNTEAFF | TGTGCCAGCACCCCTAACCTGGGGGGGAACACTGAAGCTTTCTTT
TRBJ2-7 | TRBD1 | TRBV18 | NA | CASSPLGQGTYEQYF | TGTGCCAGCTCACCTCTGGGACAGGGGACCTACGAGCAGTACTTC